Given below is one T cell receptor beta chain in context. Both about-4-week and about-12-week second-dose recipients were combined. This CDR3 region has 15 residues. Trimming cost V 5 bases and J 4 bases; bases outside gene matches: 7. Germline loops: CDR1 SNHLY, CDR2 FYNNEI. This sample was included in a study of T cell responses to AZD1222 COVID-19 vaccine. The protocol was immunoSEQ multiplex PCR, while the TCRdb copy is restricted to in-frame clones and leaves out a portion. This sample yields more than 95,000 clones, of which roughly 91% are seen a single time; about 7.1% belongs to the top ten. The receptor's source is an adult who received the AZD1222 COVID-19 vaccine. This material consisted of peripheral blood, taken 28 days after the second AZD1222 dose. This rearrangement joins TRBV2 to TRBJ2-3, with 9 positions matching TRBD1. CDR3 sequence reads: CASSPGTGRADTQYF. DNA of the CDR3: TGTGCCAGCAGTCCCGGGACAGGGAGGGCAGATACGCAGTATTTT. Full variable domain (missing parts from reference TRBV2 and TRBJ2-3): EPEVTQTPSHQVTQMGQEVILRCVPISNHLYFYWYRQILGQKVEFLVSFYNNEISEKSEIFDDQFSVERPDGSNFTLKIRSTKLEDSAMYFCASSPGTGRADTQYFGPGTRLTVL.